The 10 T cell receptor beta chains presented below share a single source sample, sequenced in a study of blood T cell repertoires in COVID-19. Profiling relied on immunoSEQ multiplex PCR, and the TCRdb table lists in-frame clones only, not all of them. This sample has some 240,000 clones; 75% to 90% occur once, and the top ten carry 5.2%. The specimen sequenced was peripheral blood. The source of these receptors is a woman in her seventies with COVID-19, enrolled during active disease.

The CDR3 region has the DNA TGTGCCAGAAGCTGCAGGGGTCCCCGGAACACTGAAGCTTTCTTT. It encodes CARSCRGPRNTEAFF. This chain links TRBV5-3 with TRBJ1-1, with D possibly matching TRBD1 (6 bases). TRBV5-3 belongs to the ORF category, with a function that is uncertain. V was shortened by 3 bases and J by 1 base, with 13 bases between the two germline ends. The length of the CDR3 is 15 residues.

The chain has TRBV7-2 and TRBJ2-2; tentative D call: TRBD2 (5 bases). Germline values: CDR1 SGHTA, CDR2 FQGNSA. The CDR3 loop spans 16 amino acids. V lost 5 bases and J 6 bases, leaving 19 bases between the germline ends. The chain's CDR3 is CASSARRGPGAGELFF. DNA of the CDR3: TGTGCCAGCAGCGCAAGGCGCGGACCCGGGGCCGGGGAGCTGTTTTTT.

This clone appeared a single time. The rearrangement links TRBV5-1 to TRBJ1-3; no definite D call. This CDR3 has 15 amino acids. Trimming took off 0 bases at V and 2 bases at J, with 9 bases between the two ends. Germline V CDR1 and CDR2: SGHRS, YFSETQ. As DNA, the CDR3 is TGCGCCAGCAGCTTGGGACACCAAACTGGAAACACCATATATTTT. It encodes CASSLGHQTGNTIYF.

The rearrangement links TRBV19 to TRBJ1-5; 7 bases match TRBD1. Trimming removed 3 bases from V and 0 bases from J; junction bases left unmatched: 8. This CDR3 has 17 residues. Germline V gene data show CDR1 as LNHDA and CDR2 as SQIVND (reference sequence). Here the CDR3 DNA reads TGTGCCAGTAGTATCGAGACAAGACAGGGTAGCAATCAGCCCCAGCATTTT. This translates into CASSIETRQGSNQPQHF.

A single count supports this clone. This chain connects TRBV7-8 to TRBJ1-1; no clear D. The CDR3 loop spans 10 amino acids. V lost 5 bases and J 11 bases, leaving 9 bases between the germline ends. The germline V gene encodes CDR1 SGHVS and CDR2 FQNEAQ. The CDR3 region has the DNA TGTGCCAGCAGCCCTCTCGGGGCTTTCTTT. This codes for CASSPLGAFF.

The chain couples TRBV19 to TRBJ2-3, with 7 bases fitting TRBD2. CDR3 length: 13 residues. The germline gives CDR1 LNHDA, CDR2 SQIVND (reference sequence). J was trimmed by 6 bases and V by 9 bases; bases with no gene match: 9. The CDR3 nucleotides read TGTGCCAGCGAGCGGGGCCGTGGGGATACGCAGTATTTT. Residues: CASERGRGDTQYF. The full variable domain, with the rest looked up from reference TRBV19 and TRBJ2-3, is DGGITQSPKYLFRKEGQNVTLSCEQNLNHDAMYWYRQDPGQGLRLIYYSQIVNDFQKGDIAEGYSVSREKKESFPLTVTSAQKNPTAFYLCASERGRGDTQYFGPGTRLTVL.

The chain uses TRBV7-2 and TRBJ1-2; no clear D gene. V was clipped by 1 base and J by 13 bases, with 13 bases between them. Germline lookup yields CDR1 SGHTA and CDR2 FQGNSA. The CDR3 is 12 amino acids. The CDR3 here is CASSLVDGGRTF. CDR3 in DNA: TGTGCCAGCAGCTTAGTAGATGGTGGGCGCACCTTC.

The CDR3 here is CASSPRDRGPYEQYF. CDR3 bases: TGTGCCAGCTCACCTCGGGACAGGGGCCCCTACGAGCAGTACTTC. This chain uses TRBV18 with TRBJ2-7, with 10 bases fitting TRBD1. The germline CDR1 and CDR2 sequences are KGHSH and LQKENI. The CDR3 length is 15 residues. J lost 2 bases, V lost 3 bases, and 4 bases had no gene match. The variable domain in full, with the rest retrieved from reference TRBV18 and TRBJ2-7, is NAGVMQNPRHLVRRRGQEARLRCSPMKGHSHVYWYRQLPEEGLKFMVYLQKENIIDESGMPKERFSAEFPKEGPSILRIQQVVRGDSAAYFCASSPRDRGPYEQYFGPGTRLTVT.

This clone was seen a handful of times. V gene TRBV24-1 combines with J gene TRBJ1-2; TRBD1 aligns across 9 bases. CDR1 and CDR2 (germline): KGHDR, SFDVKD. The CDR3 runs 13 residues. Trimming at V came to 6 bases and at J to 5 bases, leaving 3 bases not matched to a gene. CDR3 sequence (DNA): TGTGCCACCAGTTCGACAGGGGGATATGGCTACACCTTC. Translation gives CATSSTGGYGYTF.

The rearrangement joins TRBV3-1 (or the pseudogene TRBV3-2) to TRBJ1-1; weak D call: TRBD1 (5 bases). V was pared by 0 bases and J by 11 bases, with 13 bases between. From germline, CDR1 is LGHDT and CDR2 YNNKEL (reference sequence). The CDR3 sequence is 13 residues long. This CDR3 reads CASSQEPVPGAFF. Written as DNA, the CDR3 is TGTGCCAGCAGCCAAGAGCCCGTCCCAGGGGCTTTCTTT.